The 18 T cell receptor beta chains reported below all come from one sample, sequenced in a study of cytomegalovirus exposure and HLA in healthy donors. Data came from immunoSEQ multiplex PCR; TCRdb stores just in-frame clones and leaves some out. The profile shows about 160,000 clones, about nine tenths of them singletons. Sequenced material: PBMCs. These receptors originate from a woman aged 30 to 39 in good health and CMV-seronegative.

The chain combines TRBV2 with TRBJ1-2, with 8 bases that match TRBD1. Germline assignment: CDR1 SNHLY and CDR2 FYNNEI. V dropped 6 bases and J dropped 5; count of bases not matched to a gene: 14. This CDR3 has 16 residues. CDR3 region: CASSKTRDRWEYGYTF. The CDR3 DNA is TGTGCCAGCAGCAAAACGAGGGACAGGTGGGAGTATGGCTACACCTTC.

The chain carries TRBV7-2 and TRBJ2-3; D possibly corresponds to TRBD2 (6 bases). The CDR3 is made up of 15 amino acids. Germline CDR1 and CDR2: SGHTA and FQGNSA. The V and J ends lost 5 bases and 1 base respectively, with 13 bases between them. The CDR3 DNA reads TGTGCCAGCAGCAATAGACTAGGAGGCACAGATACGCAGTATTTT. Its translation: CASSNRLGGTDTQYF.

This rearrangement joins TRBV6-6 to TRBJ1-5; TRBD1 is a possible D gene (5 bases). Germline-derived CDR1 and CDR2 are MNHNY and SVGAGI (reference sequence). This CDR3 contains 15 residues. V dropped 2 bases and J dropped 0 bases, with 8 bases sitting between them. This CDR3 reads CASSYGGSSNQPQHF. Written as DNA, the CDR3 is TGTGCCAGCAGTTACGGGGGAAGTAGCAATCAGCCCCAGCATTTT.

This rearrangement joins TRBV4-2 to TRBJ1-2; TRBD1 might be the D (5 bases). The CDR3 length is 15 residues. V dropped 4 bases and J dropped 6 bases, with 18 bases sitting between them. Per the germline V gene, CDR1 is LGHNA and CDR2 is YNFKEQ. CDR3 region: CASSPSVQGWDGYTF. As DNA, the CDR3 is TGTGCCAGCAGCCCGAGTGTTCAGGGATGGGATGGCTACACCTTC.

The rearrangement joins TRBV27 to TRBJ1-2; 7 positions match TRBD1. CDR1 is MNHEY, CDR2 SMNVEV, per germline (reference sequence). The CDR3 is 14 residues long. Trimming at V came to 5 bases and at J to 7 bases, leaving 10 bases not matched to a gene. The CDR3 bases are TGTGCCAGCAGTGCTAGAGGGACAGTCTCTGGCTACACCTTC. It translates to CASSARGTVSGYTF.

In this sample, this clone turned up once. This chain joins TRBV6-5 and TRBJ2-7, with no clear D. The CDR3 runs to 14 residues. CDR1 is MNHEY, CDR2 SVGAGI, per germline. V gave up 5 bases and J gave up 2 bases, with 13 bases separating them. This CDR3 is CASSRDTYTYEQYF. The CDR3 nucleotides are TGTGCCAGCAGTCGCGACACTTATACCTACGAGCAGTACTTC.

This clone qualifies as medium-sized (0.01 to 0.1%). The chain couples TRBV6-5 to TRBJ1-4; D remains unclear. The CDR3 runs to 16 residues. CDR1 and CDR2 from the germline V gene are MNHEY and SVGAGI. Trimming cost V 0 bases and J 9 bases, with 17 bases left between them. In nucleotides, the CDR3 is TGTGCCAGCAGTTACTCGATCCTTGGCTGGCAGAAAAAACTGTTTTTT. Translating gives CASSYSILGWQKKLFF.

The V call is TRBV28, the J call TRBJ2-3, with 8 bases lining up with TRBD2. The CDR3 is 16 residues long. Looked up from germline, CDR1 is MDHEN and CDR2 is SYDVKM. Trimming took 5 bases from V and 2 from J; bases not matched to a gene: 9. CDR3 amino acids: CASSPGRGALTDTQYF. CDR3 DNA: TGTGCCAGCAGTCCGGGGCGGGGGGCCCTCACAGATACGCAGTATTTT.

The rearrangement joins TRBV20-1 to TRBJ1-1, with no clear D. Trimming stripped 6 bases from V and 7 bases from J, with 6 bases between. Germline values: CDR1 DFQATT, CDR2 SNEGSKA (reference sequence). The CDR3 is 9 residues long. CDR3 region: CSAIHEAFF. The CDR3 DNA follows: TGCAGTGCCATTCATGAAGCTTTCTTT.

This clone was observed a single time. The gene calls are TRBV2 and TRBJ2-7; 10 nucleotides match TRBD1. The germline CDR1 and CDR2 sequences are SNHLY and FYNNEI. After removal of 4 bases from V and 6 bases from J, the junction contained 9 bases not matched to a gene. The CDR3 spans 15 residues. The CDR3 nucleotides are TGTGCCAGCAGTGGGGAGGGACAGGGGAGACGCGAGCAGTACTTC. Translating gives CASSGEGQGRREQYF.

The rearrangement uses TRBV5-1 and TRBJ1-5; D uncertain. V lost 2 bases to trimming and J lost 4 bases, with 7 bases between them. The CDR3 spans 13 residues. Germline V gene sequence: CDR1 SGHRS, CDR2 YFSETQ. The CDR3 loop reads CASSFNPNQPQHF. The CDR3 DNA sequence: TGCGCCAGCAGCTTTAACCCGAATCAGCCCCAGCATTTT.

This chain's CDR3 is CASSQDSPPASENIQYF. The CDR3 DNA is TGCGCCAGCAGCCAAGATTCCCCGCCGGCTAGTGAAAACATTCAGTACTTC. The chain employs TRBV4-3 and TRBJ2-4; D uncertain. V lost 0 bases and J 5 bases, leaving 17 bases between the germline ends. Germline CDR1 is LGHNA and CDR2 is YSLEER. The CDR3 sequence is 17 residues long.

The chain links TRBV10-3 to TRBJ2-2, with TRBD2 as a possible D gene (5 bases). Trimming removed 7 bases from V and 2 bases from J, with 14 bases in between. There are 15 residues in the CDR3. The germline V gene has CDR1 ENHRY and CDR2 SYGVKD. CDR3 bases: TGTGCCATCAAAGCGGCCAGGCCTAACACCGGGGAGCTGTTTTTT. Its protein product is CAIKAARPNTGELFF.

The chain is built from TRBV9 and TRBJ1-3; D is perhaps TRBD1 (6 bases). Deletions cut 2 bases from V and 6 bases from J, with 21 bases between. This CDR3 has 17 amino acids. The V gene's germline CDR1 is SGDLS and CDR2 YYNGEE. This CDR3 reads CASSVNQGRENANTIYF. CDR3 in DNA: TGTGCCAGCAGCGTCAATCAGGGGAGGGAAAACGCAAACACCATATATTTT.

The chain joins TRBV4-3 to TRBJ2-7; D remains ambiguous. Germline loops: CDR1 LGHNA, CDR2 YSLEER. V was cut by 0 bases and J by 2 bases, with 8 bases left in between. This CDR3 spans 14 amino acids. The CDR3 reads CASSQDTTTYEQYF. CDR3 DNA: TGCGCCAGCAGCCAAGATACGACAACCTACGAGCAGTACTTC.

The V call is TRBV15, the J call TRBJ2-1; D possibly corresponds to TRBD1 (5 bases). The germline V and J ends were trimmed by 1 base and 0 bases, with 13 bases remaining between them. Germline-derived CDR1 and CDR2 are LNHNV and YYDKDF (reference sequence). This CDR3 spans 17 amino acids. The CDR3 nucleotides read TGTGCCACCAGCAGAGGTCGAATCGACAGCTCCTACAATGAGCAGTTCTTC. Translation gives CATSRGRIDSSYNEQFF.

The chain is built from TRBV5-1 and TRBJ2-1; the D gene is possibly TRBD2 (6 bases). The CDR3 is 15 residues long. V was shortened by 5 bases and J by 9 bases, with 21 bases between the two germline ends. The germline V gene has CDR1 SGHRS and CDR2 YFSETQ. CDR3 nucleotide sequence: TGCGCCAGCAGTTCCCGAACTAGCCGCGCGGGTGAGCAGTTCTTC. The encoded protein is CASSSRTSRAGEQFF.

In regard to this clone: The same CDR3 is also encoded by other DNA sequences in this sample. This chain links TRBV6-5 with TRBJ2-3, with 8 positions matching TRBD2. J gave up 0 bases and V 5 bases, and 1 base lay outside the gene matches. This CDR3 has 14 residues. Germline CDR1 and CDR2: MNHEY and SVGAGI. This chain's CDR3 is CASSRGGSTDTQYF. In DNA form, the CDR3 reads TGTGCCAGCAGTCGCGGGGGGAGCACAGATACGCAGTATTTT.